This T cell receptor (beta chain) came from a study of blood T cell repertoires in COVID-19. Sequencing was performed with immunoSEQ multiplex PCR; in TCRdb, only in-frame clones are kept and a portion is missing. Among some 50,000 clones listed, 86% were seen once. Sequences were obtained from PBMCs or T cells enriched from blood (not recorded which). This TCR was sampled from a woman aged 50 to 65 who had recovered from COVID-19.

CDR3 region: CASSSPSRGYSYEQYF. DNA for the CDR3: TGTGCCAGCAGTTCCCCTTCTCGGGGTTATTCCTACGAGCAGTACTTC. This sequence joins TRBV27 and TRBJ2-7; TRBD2 is a possible D gene (5 bases). The CDR3 is 16 amino acids. V was pared by 4 bases and J by 1 base, with 17 bases between. Germline loops: CDR1 MNHEY, CDR2 SMNVEV (reference sequence).